Below, one T cell receptor (beta chain) is given with its context. This clone was counted only a few times. The antigen this receptor binds is unknown. The sample holds no much larger clone one base away, and base qualities are not on file. TCRbeta CDR3 regions were amplified from genomic DNA using the immunoSEQ Assay, a bias-controlled multiplex PCR. In the paper's pipeline: Within the assay, amplification of reference gene primers was used to estimate how many nucleated cells each sample contained. To quantify the absolute abundance of each unique TCRbeta CDR3 rearrangement, sequence reads were collapsed and filtered. For each sample, productive Simpson clonality was calculated as the square root of Simpson's diversity index over productive rearrangements. Entries here come from immuneACCESS through TCRdb and include only in-frame sequences with V and J called. Some clones fail to appear in such tables; in the studies checked, an unresolved V gene covers under half of the shortfall, and the cause of the remainder is unknown. Clone size and V and J calls were adopted from that table, with D and trimming inferred from the DNA. The sample yields about 26,000 clones; around nine tenths were counted once. The leading ten clones occupy about 17% of the sample.

The data stem from a study of blood T cell repertoires in COVID-19 (dated by TCRdb to 2020 to 2021). Describing the broader study: Collaborator samples came from the United States, Italy and Spain and covered acute and convalescent phases of COVID-19. Where HLA class I and class II types were available, the types were taken from metadata supplied by the sample provider, not from assay-based typing. The dataset comprised deeply sampled blood TCRbeta repertoires from subjects exposed to, actively infected with, or recovered from COVID-19. Nearly every sample came with metadata listing a de-identified subject ID, COVID-19 status, age in years and sex. Samples were obtained from the ongoing ImmuneRACE study (first 160 participants) and from 1,254 subjects provided by 6 global collaborators. The prospective study material was composed of cDNA or gDNA derived from T cells, B-cell-depleted T cells, or PBMCs. The repertoires were made available in a free public database intended to serve as a resource for research on the immune response to SARS-CoV-2.

General study outcomes and caveats: Clinical and demographic metadata were provided uncurated, with the amount varying by source and participant.

For CDR1 and CDR2, the germline V gene lists SGHAT and FQNNGV. V and J are trimmed by 5 bases and 5 bases, and the gene matches miss 4 bases of the junction. Inclusive of the bounding cysteine and phenylalanine, the CDR3 is 13 residues long. This entry keeps only the CDR3 DNA: 39 bases, framed from base 1. Collaborating institutions collected whole blood in K2EDTA tubes following their own protocols. Collaborator samples were shipped for TCRbeta analysis as frozen whole blood, isolated PBMCs, or DNA extracted from either sample type. Sequencing was carried out using peripheral blood. The clonotype originates from a man in his 70s with acute or convalescent COVID-19. The chain joins TRBV11-2 to TRBJ2-3, with 7 bases aligning to TRBD2. The CDR3 corresponds to CASSEGRGDTQYF. The nucleotides read TGTGCCAGCAGCGAAGGGAGGGGAGATACGCAGTATTTT.